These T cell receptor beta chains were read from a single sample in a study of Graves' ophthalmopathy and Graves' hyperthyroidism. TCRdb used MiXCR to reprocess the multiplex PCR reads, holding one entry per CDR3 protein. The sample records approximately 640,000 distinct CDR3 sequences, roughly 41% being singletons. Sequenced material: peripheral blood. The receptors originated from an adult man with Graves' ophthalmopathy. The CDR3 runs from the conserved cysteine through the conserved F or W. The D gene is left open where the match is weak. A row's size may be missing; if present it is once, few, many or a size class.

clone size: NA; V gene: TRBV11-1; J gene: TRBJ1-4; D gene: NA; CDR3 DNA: TGTGCCAGCAGTTACGCGGGCAGTGGTGAAAAACTGTTTTTT; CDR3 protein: CASSYAGSGEKLFF
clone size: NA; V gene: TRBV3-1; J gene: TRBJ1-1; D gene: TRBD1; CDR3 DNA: TGTGCCAGCAGCCAATTTACAGGGGGCGCGGGTACTGAAGCTTTCTTT; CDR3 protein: CASSQFTGGAGTEAFF
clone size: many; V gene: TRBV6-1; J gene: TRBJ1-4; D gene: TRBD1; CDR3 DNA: TGTGCCAGCAGTGAAATGACAGGGATGGGAAATGAAAAACTGTTTTTT; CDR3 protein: CASSEMTGMGNEKLFF
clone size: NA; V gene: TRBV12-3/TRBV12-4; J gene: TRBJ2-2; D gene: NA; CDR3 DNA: TGTGCCAGCAGTTTAACTACAGCCATGGAGCTGTTTTTT; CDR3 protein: CASSLTTAMELFF
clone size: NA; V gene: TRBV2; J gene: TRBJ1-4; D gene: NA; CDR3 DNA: TGTGCCAGCAGTGAAGACTTAACAGGAGGCGAAAAACTGTTTTTT; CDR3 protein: CASSEDLTGGEKLFF
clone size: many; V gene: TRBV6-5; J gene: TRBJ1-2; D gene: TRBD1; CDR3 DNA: TGTGCCAGCAGTTACTCGCGGACAGGGGGCGGCGGCTACACCTTC; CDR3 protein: CASSYSRTGGGGYTF
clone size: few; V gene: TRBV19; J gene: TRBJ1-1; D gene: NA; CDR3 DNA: TGTGCCAGTAGTATAAACCCGGGGGGGACTGAAGCTTTCTTT; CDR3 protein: CASSINPGGTEAFF
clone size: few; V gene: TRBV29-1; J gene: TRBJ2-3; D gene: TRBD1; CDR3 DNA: TGCAGCGTTGAAGTTAGGGACAGGGTACCAGATACGCAGTATTTT; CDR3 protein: CSVEVRDRVPDTQYF
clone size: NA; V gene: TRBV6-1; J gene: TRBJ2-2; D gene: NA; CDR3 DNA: TGTGCCAGCATTGGGGGTACCGGGGAGCTGTTTTTT; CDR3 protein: CASIGGTGELFF
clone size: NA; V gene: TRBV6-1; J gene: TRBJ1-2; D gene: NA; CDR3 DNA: TGTGCCAGCACAAAAGGTGGGACACCCCTTGGCTACACCTTC; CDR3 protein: CASTKGGTPLGYTF
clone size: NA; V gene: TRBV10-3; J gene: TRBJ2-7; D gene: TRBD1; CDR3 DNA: TGTGCCATCAGTGACGGCGGGACAGGGTATGACGAGCAGTACTTC; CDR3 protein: CAISDGGTGYDEQYF
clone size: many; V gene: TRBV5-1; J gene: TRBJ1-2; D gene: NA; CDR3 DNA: TGCGCCAGCAGCGGTTCGGGGGGAGATGGCTACACCTTC; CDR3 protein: CASSGSGGDGYTF
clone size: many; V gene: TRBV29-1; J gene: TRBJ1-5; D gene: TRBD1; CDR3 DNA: TGCAGCGTTGAGGGACAGGGTATTGGTCAGCCCCAGCATTTT; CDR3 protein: CSVEGQGIGQPQHF
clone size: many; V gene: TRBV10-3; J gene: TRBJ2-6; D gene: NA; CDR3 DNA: TGTGCCACGAGTGCAGAGGTAACTGGGGCCAACGTCCTGACTTTC; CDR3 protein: CATSAEVTGANVLTF
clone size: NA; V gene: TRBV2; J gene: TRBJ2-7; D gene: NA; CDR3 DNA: TGTGCCAGCAGTTACCTTGGGGGGCCTGGGTCCTACGAGCAGTACTTC; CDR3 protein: CASSYLGGPGSYEQYF
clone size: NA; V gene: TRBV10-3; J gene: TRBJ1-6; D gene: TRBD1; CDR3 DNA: TGTGCTAATGACAGGGACGGTGATTCACCCCTCCACTTT; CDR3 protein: CANDRDGDSPLHF
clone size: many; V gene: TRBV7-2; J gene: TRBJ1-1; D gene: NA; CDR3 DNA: TGTGCCAGCAGCTTCAACAGCATGAACACTGAAGCTTTCTTT; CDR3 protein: CASSFNSMNTEAFF
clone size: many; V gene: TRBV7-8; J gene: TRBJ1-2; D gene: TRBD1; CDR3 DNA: TGTGCCAGCAGCTTATCTCGGACCGGGACAGTGGGAGGCTACACCTTC; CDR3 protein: CASSLSRTGTVGGYTF
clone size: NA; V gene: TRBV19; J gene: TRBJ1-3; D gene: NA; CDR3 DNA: TGTACCAGTAGTATCGGCCACCCGGGCCGCGGAGGAAACACCATATATTTT; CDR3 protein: CTSSIGHPGRGGNTIYF
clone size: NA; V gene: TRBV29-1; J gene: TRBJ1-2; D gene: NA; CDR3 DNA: TGCAGCGTTGGAGATCGAAACAGGGTTGGCTACACCTTC; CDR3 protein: CSVGDRNRVGYTF
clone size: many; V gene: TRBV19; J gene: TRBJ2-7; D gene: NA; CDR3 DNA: TGTGCCAGTGGGAACAGGGACTACGAGCAGTACTTC; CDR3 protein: CASGNRDYEQYF
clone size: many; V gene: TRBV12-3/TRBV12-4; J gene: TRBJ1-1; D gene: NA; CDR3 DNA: TGTGCCAGCAGTGCCCCAGGGCCGGGTACTGAAGCTTTCTTT; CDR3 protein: CASSAPGPGTEAFF
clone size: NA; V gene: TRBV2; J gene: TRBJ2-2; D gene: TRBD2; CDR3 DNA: TGTGCCAGCAGTCCCACTCGACTAGCGGGAGTAATCGGGGAGCTGTTTTTT; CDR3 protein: CASSPTRLAGVIGELFF
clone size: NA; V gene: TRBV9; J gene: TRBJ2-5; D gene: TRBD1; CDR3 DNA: TGTGCCAGCAGCCCCTTGCTGCGGGACAGGGCCTCTTGGTACCAAGAGACCCAGTACTTC; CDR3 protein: CASSPLLRDRASWYQETQYF
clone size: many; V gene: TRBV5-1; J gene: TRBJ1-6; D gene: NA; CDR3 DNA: TGCGCCAGCAGCTTGGGAGAACCCAATTCACCCCTCCACTTT; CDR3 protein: CASSLGEPNSPLHF
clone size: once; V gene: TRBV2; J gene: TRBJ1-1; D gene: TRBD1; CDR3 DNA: TGTGCCAGCAGCCATAAAGGGGGACAGGGGTATGCTTTCTTT; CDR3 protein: CASSHKGGQGYAFF
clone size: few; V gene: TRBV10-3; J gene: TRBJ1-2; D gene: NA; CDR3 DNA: TGTGCCAGCACAGGAAGGGCGAACTATGGCTACACCTTC; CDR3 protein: CASTGRANYGYTF
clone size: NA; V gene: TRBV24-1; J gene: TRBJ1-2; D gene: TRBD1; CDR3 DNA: TGTGCCACCAGGGACAGGGAGGTAGCAGCGCGAGGCTACACCTTC; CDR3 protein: CATRDREVAARGYTF
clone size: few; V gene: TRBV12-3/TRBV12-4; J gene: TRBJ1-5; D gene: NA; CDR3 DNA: TGTGCCAGCAGTCCCCCCGGGACACCTGATCAGCCCCAGCATTTT; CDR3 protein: CASSPPGTPDQPQHF
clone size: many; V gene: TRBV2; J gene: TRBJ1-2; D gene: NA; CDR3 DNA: TGTGCCAGCAGTGAGGCCAGAACATCCCTCTATGGCTACACCTTC; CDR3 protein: CASSEARTSLYGYTF